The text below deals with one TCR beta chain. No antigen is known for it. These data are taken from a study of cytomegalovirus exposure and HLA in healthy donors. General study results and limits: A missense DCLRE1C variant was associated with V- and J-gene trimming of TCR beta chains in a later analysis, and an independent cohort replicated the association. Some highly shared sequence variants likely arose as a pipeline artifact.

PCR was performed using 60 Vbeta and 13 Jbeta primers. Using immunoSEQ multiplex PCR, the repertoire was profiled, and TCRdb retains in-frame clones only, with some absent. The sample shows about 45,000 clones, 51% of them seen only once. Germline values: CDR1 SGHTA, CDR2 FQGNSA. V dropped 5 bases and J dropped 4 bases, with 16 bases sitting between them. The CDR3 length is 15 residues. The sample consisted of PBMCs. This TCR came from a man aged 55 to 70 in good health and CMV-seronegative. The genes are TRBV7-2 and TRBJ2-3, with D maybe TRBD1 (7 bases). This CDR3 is CASSEGGQPPDTQYF. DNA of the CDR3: TGTGCCAGCAGCGAGGGGGGACAGCCACCAGATACGCAGTATTTT.